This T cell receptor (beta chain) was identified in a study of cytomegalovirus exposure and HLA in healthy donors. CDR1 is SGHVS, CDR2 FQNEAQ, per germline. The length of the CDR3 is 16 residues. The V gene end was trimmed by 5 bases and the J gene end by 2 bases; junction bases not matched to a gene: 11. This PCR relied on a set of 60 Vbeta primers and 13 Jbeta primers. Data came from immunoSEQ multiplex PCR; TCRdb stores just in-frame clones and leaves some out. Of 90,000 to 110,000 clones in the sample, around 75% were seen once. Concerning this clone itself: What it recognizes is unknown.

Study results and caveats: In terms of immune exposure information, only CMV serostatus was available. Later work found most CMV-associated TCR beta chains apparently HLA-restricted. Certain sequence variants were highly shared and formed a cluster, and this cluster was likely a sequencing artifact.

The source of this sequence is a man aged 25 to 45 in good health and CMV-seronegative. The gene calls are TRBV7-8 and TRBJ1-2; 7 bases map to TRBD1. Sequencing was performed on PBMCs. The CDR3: CASSARTGAPNYGYTF. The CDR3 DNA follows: TGTGCCAGCAGCGCCCGTACAGGGGCCCCCAACTATGGCTACACCTTC.